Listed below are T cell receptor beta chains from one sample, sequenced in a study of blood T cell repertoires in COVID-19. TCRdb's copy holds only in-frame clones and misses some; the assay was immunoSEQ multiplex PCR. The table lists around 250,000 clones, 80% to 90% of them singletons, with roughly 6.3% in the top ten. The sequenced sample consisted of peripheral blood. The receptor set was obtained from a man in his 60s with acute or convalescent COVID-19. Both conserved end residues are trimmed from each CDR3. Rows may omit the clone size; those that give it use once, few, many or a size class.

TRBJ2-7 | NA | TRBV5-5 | ASSRRAPGQGAGEQY
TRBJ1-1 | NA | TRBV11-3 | ASSLLGGRGGTEAF
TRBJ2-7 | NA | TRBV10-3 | AISEPGQTSSYEQY
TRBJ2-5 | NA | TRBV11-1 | ASSRERIQETQY
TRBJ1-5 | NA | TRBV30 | AWSSGQGMGPQH
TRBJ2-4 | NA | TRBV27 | ASSNTDRGLGIQY
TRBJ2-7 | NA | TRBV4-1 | ASSQTTSGTYEQY
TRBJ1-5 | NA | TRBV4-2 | ASSQEGRRGQPQH
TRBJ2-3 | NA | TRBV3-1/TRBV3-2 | ASSHGSAVDTQY
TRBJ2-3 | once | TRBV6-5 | ASSPTGSTDTQY
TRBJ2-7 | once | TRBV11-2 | ASSSQGPPYEQY
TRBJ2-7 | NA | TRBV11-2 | ASSLRWPQRVAGEEY
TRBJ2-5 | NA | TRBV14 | ASSQKGAGGIETQY
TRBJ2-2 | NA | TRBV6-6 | ASTGLAGVGTGELF
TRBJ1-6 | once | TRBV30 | ATGGDLRASPLH
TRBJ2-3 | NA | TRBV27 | ASRTSGSDTQY
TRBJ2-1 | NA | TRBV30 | ASLLLNEQF
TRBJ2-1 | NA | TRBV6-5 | ASGHGEGRDEQF
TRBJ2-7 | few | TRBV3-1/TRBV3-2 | ASSIGQGVREQY
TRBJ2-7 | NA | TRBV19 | ASRPGLASSYEQY
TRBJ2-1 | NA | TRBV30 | AWSVRQGIGYNEQF
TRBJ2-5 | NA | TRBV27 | ASRRGGVQETQY
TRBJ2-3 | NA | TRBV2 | ASRVQGASDTQY
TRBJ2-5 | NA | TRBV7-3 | ASSFNGGTAGGKQTQY
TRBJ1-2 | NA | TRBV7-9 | ASLDWAGDYGYT
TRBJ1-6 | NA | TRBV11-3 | ASSLGQGDSPLH
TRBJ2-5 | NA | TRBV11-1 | ASSLSQARGGTQY
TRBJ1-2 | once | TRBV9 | ASSPPGFDANGYT
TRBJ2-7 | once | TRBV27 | ASSRSYEQY
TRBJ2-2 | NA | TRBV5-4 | ASSPRTGATGELF
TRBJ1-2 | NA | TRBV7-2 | ASSHSDRAQGYT
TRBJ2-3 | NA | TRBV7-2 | ASSHPGLVGTDTQY
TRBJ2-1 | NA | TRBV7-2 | ASSPEGRSIDEQF
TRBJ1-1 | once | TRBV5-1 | ASSLEPSGNTEAF
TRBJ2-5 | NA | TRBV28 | ASSRGQGIQETQY
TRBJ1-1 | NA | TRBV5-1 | ASSLQGAVGTEAF
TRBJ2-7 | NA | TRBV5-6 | ASSLASAGGHIYEQY
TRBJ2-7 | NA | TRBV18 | ASSLALEEQY
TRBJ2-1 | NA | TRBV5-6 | ASSLRLAGYNEQF
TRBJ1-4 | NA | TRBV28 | ASSSFEKLF
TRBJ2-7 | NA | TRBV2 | ASRAGTSGRRREQY
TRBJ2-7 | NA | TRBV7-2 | ASSSQAGRNDEQY
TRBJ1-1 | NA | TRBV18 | ASSPGGANTEAF
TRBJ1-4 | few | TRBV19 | ASSITGLNEKLF
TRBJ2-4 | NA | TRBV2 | ASSFSSGSKY
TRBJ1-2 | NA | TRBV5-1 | ASSLVRQGSLAGYT
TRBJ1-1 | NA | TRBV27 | ASSGFAEAF
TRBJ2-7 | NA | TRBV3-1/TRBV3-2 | ASSRVLAGGREQY
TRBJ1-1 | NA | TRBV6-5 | ASSYGGGNTEAF
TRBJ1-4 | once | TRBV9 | ASSALGDRGSEKLF
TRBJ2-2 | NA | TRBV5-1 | ASSSTSGSPWGELF
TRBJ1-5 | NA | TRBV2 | ASRDREVIGQPQH
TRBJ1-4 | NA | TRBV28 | ASSTNRGSGEKLF
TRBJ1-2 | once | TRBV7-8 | ASSRDSYYGYT
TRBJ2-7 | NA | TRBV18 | ASSPPGGTRYEQY
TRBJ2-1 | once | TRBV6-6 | ASSWGRDGYNEQF
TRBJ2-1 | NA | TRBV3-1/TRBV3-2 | ASGLAPYNEQF
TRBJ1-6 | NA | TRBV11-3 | ASSLETWGLEYSPLH